The 23 T cell receptor beta chains listed next were all sequenced from one sample in a study of cytomegalovirus exposure and HLA in healthy donors. A multiplex PCR was run with 60 Vbeta primers and 13 Jbeta primers. Clones were read by immunoSEQ multiplex PCR, and TCRdb kept only the in-frame ones, dropping some. The sample carries 110,000 to 150,000 clones, just over 70% recorded once. The material sequenced was PBMCs. Source of these receptors: a woman between 25 and 40 years old in good health and CMV-seronegative.

This chain connects TRBV28 to TRBJ2-4, with a tentative D call TRBD2 (6 bases). The germline V gene encodes CDR1 MDHEN and CDR2 SYDVKM. This CDR3 spans 14 amino acids. Trimming took off 7 bases at V and 15 bases at J, with 25 bases between the two ends. CDR3 residues: CASIPTGTAAHLYF. The CDR3 nucleotides read TGTGCCAGCATCCCGACCGGGACTGCGGCTCACTTGTACTTC.

CDR3 nucleotides: TGTGCCAGCAGGGGATGGGGGCGGGAGCATTCCTACGAGCAGTACTTC. Translated: CASRGWGREHSYEQYF. The rearrangement links TRBV28 to TRBJ2-7; the D gene is possibly TRBD2 (7 bases). CDR1 MDHEN and CDR2 SYDVKM come from the germline V gene. CDR3 size: 16 residues. Trimming left V 6 bases short and J 1 base short, with 19 bases between.

The chain joins TRBV7-2 to TRBJ2-1; TRBD2 matches 7 bases. The V segment lost 4 bases and the J segment 4 bases; nucleotides outside the gene matches: 7. This CDR3 has 15 amino acids. The germline CDR1 and CDR2 sequences are SGHTA and FQGNSA. The CDR3 reads CASSSQASGYNEQFF. The CDR3 DNA reads TGTGCCAGCAGCTCGCAGGCTAGCGGTTACAATGAGCAGTTCTTC.

This chain links TRBV9 with TRBJ2-5, with D possibly being TRBD2 (6 bases). The ends were cut back, 4 bases at V and 2 bases at J, with 15 bases in the middle. Germline loops: CDR1 SGDLS, CDR2 YYNGEE. The CDR3 extends over 15 amino acids. CDR3 sequence: CASSRAGTDQETQYF. CDR3 nucleotides: TGTGCCAGCAGCCGGGCGGGGACTGATCAAGAGACCCAGTACTTC.

A few counts support this clone. This rearrangement joins TRBV21-1 to TRBJ2-3; the D call of TRBD1 is as the table states it, not checked on the DNA. TRBV21-1 is deemed a pseudogene. This CDR3 has 15 amino acids. The chain's CDR3 is CASTIPGHSPDTQYF. The CDR3 region has the DNA TGTGCCAGCACCATACCGGGACATAGCCCAGATACGCAGTATTTT.

The V gene is TRBV5-5, the J gene TRBJ1-1, with 7 bases matching TRBD1. This CDR3 spans 14 amino acids. V lost 4 bases to trimming and J lost 3 bases; unmatched junction nucleotides: 6. Germline V gives CDR1 SGHKS, CDR2 YYEKEE (reference sequence). CDR3 DNA sequence: TGTGCCAGCAGCCAACAGGGGTTTTACACTGAAGCTTTCTTT. Translating gives CASSQQGFYTEAFF.

The V and J genes are TRBV6-1 and TRBJ1-2; no reliable D call. Germline V CDR1 and CDR2: MNHNS, SASEGT. The V gene lost 3 bases and the J gene lost 3 bases, with 11 bases spanning the gap. The CDR3 length is 14 residues. The CDR3 spells CASSDRSVDYGYTF. CDR3 nucleotide sequence: TGTGCCAGCAGTGATAGGAGCGTGGACTATGGCTACACCTTC.

Turning to this clone: Other DNA variants within this sample encode the same CDR3. The chain couples TRBV5-4 to TRBJ2-5; the match to TRBD1 covers 10 bases. Germline values: CDR1 SGHNT, CDR2 YYREEE (reference sequence). The V gene end was trimmed by 3 bases and the J gene end by 5 bases; junction bases not matched to a gene: 4. The CDR3 sequence is 14 residues long. The CDR3 DNA sequence: TGTGCCAGCAGCTCGACAGGGGGCGGCGAGACCCAGTACTTC. Its translation: CASSSTGGGETQYF.

This CDR3 is CASSLAAGVVMGYTF. CDR3 nucleotide sequence: TGTGCCAGCAGCTTAGCGGCAGGGGTGGTAATGGGCTACACCTTC. The V gene is TRBV7-9, the J gene TRBJ1-2; D possibly corresponds to TRBD1 (6 bases). V shed 0 bases and J shed 8 bases, with 16 bases lying between them. CDR3 length equals 15 residues. Germline loops: CDR1 SEHNR, CDR2 FQNEAQ (reference sequence). Full variable domain (rest looked up from reference TRBV7-9 and TRBJ1-2): DTGVSQNPRHKITKRGQNVTFRCDPISEHNRLYWYRQTLGQGPEFLTYFQNEAQLEKSRLLSDRFSAERPKGSFSTLEIQRTEQGDSAMYLCASSLAAGVVMGYTFGSGTRLTVV.

The chain combines TRBV5-1 with TRBJ2-7; a possible D gene is TRBD1 (6 bases). The germline V gene has CDR1 SGHRS and CDR2 YFSETQ. Trimming took 4 bases from V and 5 from J, leaving 16 bases between them. This CDR3 is built from 14 residues. The CDR3 here is CASSPGQWAHEQYV. The CDR3 region has the DNA TGCGCCAGCAGCCCCGGACAGTGGGCCCACGAGCAGTACGTC.

The V and J genes are TRBV7-6 and TRBJ1-3; D unresolved. The CDR3 consists of 13 residues. Trimming pared 5 bases from V and 6 bases from J, leaving 11 bases between. Germline CDR1 and CDR2: SGHVS and FNYEAQ. CDR3 sequence: CASSRYGENTIYF. In nucleotides, the CDR3 is TGTGCCAGCAGCCGTTACGGGGAAAACACCATATATTTT.

The chain has TRBV6-4 and TRBJ1-4, with TRBD1 as a possible D gene (5 bases). The germline V gene has CDR1 MRHNA and CDR2 SNTAGT. Trimming removed 4 bases at V and 3 bases at J, with 18 bases between. The CDR3 has 17 amino acids. The CDR3 region is CASSATTVSSPNEKLFF. In DNA, the CDR3 is TGTGCCAGCAGTGCCACGACAGTCTCTTCTCCTAATGAAAAACTGTTTTTT.

The chain is built from TRBV5-1 and TRBJ2-7, with D possibly being TRBD2 (6 bases). With 5 bases removed from V and 0 bases from J, the gap between germline ends came to 15 bases. The CDR3 length is 15 residues. Looked up from germline, CDR1 is SGHRS and CDR2 is YFSETQ. The CDR3 reads CASRGGGGNSYEQYF. CDR3 coding DNA: TGCGCCAGCAGGGGGGGTGGCGGGAACTCCTACGAGCAGTACTTC.

The chain combines TRBV27 with TRBJ2-3, with 11 positions matching TRBD2. This CDR3 spans 17 amino acids. Germline-derived CDR1 and CDR2 are MNHEY and SMNVEV (reference sequence). Trimming removed 4 bases from V and 0 bases from J; junction bases left unmatched: 6. The CDR3 loop is CASSSTRTSGSTDTQYF. CDR3 coding DNA: TGTGCCAGCAGTTCCACCAGGACTAGCGGGAGCACAGATACGCAGTATTTT.

The rearrangement links TRBV7-9 to TRBJ1-2; 7 bases agree with TRBD1. This CDR3 has 16 residues. The V segment lost 5 bases and the J segment 4 bases; nucleotides outside the gene matches: 13. Germline V lookup: CDR1 SEHNR, CDR2 FQNEAQ (reference sequence). The DNA for the CDR3 is TGTGCCAGCAGCCTACGGGAGACAGGGAGCATCTATGGCTACACCTTC. It yields the protein CASSLRETGSIYGYTF.

This clone was seen just once. The gene calls are TRBV30 and TRBJ1-2, with D possibly being TRBD1 (5 bases). The CDR3 totals 14 residues. CDR1 is GTSNPN and CDR2 is SVGIG in the germline V gene (reference sequence). With 7 bases removed from V and 7 bases from J, the gap between germline ends came to 22 bases. As DNA, the CDR3 is TGTGCCTCCTCCACGGACAATCTAGTTAGTGGCTACACCTTC. The encoded protein is CASSTDNLVSGYTF. Based on the CDR3 plus reference TRBV30 and TRBJ1-2, the full variable domain is SQTIHQWPATLVQPVGSPLSLECTVEGTSNPNLYWYRQAAGRGLQLLFYSVGIGQISSEVPQNLSASRPQDRQFILSSKKLLLSDSGFYLCASSTDNLVSGYTFGSGTRLTVV.

CDR3: CAISVGLASYEQYF. The CDR3 DNA sequence: TGTGCCATCAGTGTGGGACTAGCAAGCTACGAGCAGTACTTC. The rearrangement joins TRBV10-3 to TRBJ2-7, with TRBD2 matching 9 bases. The CDR3 runs to 14 residues. V lost 4 bases and J lost 3; bases outside the gene matches: 4. The V gene's germline CDR1 is ENHRY and CDR2 SYGVKD.

V usage is TRBV28 and J usage is TRBJ1-1; D ambiguous. From germline, CDR1 is MDHEN and CDR2 SYDVKM. The CDR3 covers 16 residues. With 1 base removed from V and 1 base from J, the gap between germline ends came to 13 bases. The CDR3 region is CASSLSPPGWNTEAFF. The CDR3 nucleotides are TGTGCCAGCAGTTTATCGCCCCCGGGGTGGAACACTGAAGCTTTCTTT. The variable domain in full, with the rest retrieved from reference TRBV28 and TRBJ1-1, is DVKVTQSSRYLVKRTGEKVFLECVQDMDHENMFWYRQDPGLGLRLIYFSYDVKMKEKGDIPEGYSVSREKKERFSLILESASTNQTSMYLCASSLSPPGWNTEAFFGQGTRLTVV.

This chain connects TRBV7-3 to TRBJ1-1, with 7 bases identical to TRBD1. The CDR3 totals 14 residues. The V gene end was trimmed by 5 bases and the J gene end by 3 bases; junction bases not matched to a gene: 6. The germline CDR1 and CDR2 sequences are SGHTA and FQGTGA. The CDR3 DNA is TGTGCCAGCAGCAGTAGGGGGCGAGACACTGAAGCTTTCTTT. Its protein product is CASSSRGRDTEAFF. Filled out from reference TRBV7-3 and TRBJ1-1, the complete variable domain reads GAGVSQTPSNKVTEKGKYVELRCDPISGHTALYWYRQSLGQGPEFLIYFQGTGAADDSGLPNDRFFAVRPEGSVSTLKIQRTERGDSAVYLCASSSRGRDTEAFFGQGTRLTVV.

The rearrangement links TRBV27 to TRBJ1-3; D gene ambiguous. The CDR3 sequence is 13 residues long. CDR1 is MNHEY and CDR2 is SMNVEV in the germline V gene (reference sequence). V was clipped by 4 bases and J by 4 bases, with 8 bases between them. CDR3 loop: CASSYGRGNTIYF. CDR3 nucleotide sequence: TGTGCCAGCAGTTATGGGAGGGGAAACACCATATATTTT.

The chain has TRBV5-1 and TRBJ1-1; a weak D match, TRBD1 (6 bases). The CDR3 has 15 residues. Looked up from germline, CDR1 is SGHRS and CDR2 is YFSETQ. V was shortened by 0 bases and J by 4 bases, with 13 bases between the two germline ends. The CDR3 region is CASSLGPGVTTEAFF. Here the CDR3 DNA reads TGCGCCAGCAGCTTGGGTCCAGGGGTGACCACTGAAGCTTTCTTT.

The chain uses TRBV28 and TRBJ1-1; 7 bases are a match to TRBD1. Germline V gives CDR1 MDHEN, CDR2 SYDVKM. The CDR3 length is 15 residues. Trimming at V came to 2 bases and at J to 3 bases, leaving 6 bases not matched to a gene. Written as DNA, the CDR3 is TGTGCCAGCAGTTTAGGGGGACAGAAACACACTGAAGCTTTCTTT. Protein product: CASSLGGQKHTEAFF.

The chain has TRBV5-1 and TRBJ2-5; D gene ambiguous. The ends were cut back, 0 bases at V and 5 bases at J, with 14 bases in the middle. The CDR3 has 15 amino acids. The germline CDR1 and CDR2 sequences are SGHRS and YFSETQ. The DNA for the CDR3 is TGCGCCAGCAGCTTGGCCATCTCCCCCAGGGAGACCCAGTACTTC. It translates to CASSLAISPRETQYF.